The text below deals with one T cell receptor (beta chain). What it binds is not known. The naive CD8 subset, CD45RO-negative cells positively selected for CCR7, excluded terminally differentiated effector memory CD45RA+ cells. Donors, healthy HIV-negative adults, lacked recent acute infections or vaccinations. Adult Caucasians living in Nashville, Tennessee made up all of the donors. The data were taken from a study of shared clonotypes between healthy human individuals. General study findings and limits: Sampling included only blood; tissue repertoires likely differ. Generation probabilities of non-shared clonotypes were lower (relative to those shared by all four donors).

TCRdb's table, derived via immunoSEQ multiplex PCR, lists solely in-frame clones and lacks some. The table has 550,000 to 600,000 clones, 98% seen once. This receptor was obtained from a man aged 25 to 40 in good health. Sequencing was carried out using naive CD8+ T cells sorted from blood.

The CDR3 spells CATSRDRNTGELFF. The CDR3 DNA is TGTGCCACCAGCAGAGATAGGAACACCGGGGAGCTGTTTTTT. This sequence joins TRBV15 and TRBJ2-2; D not certain. Trimming removed 0 bases at V and 1 base at J, with 3 bases between. The germline V gene encodes CDR1 LNHNV and CDR2 YYDKDF (reference sequence). This CDR3 contains 14 residues.